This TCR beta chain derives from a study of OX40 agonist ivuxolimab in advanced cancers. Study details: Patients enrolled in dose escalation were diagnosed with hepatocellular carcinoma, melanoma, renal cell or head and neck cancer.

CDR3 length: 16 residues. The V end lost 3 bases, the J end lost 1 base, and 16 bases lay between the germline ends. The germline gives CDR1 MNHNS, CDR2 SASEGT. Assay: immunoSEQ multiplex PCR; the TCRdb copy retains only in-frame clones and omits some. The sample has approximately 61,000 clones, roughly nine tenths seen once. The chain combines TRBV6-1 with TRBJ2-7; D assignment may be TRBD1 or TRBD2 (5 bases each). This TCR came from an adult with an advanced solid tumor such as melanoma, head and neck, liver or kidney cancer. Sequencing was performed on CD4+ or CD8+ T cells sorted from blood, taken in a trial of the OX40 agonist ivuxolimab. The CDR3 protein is CASSDGESGFSYEQYF. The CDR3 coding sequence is TGTGCCAGCAGTGACGGGGAGTCAGGGTTTTCCTACGAGCAGTACTTC.